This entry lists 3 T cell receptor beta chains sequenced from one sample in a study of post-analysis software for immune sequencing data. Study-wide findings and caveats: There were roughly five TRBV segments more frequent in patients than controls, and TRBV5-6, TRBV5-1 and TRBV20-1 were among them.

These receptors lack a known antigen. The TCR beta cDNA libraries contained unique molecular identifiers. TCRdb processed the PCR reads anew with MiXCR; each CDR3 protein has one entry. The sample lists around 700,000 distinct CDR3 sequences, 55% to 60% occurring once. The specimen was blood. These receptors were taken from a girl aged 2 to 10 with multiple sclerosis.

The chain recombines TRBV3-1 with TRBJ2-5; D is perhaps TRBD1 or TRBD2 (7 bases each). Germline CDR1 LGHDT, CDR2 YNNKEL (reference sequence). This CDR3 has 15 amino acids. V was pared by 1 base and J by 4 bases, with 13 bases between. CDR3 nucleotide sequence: TGTGCCAGCAGCCAAGGACAGGGCGGGGGAGAGACCCAGTACTTC. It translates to CASSQGQGGGETQYF.

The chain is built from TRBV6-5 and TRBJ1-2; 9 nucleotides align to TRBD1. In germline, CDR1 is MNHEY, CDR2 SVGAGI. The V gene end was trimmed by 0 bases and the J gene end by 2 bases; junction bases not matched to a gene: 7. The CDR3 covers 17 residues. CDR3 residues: CASSYSTRGQGNYGYTF. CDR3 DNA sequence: TGTGCCAGCAGTTACTCGACTAGGGGACAGGGCAACTATGGCTACACCTTC.

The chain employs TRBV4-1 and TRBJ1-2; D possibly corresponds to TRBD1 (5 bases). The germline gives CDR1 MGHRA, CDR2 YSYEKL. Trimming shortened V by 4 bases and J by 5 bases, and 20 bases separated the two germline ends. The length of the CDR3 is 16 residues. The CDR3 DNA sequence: TGCGCCAGCAGCCCCTCGTGGGGGTCTGGACCATATGGCTACACCTTC. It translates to CASSPSWGSGPYGYTF.